This entry is about one TCR beta chain. Its antigen is still unknown. Per-nucleotide qualities are absent, and no much larger clonotype sits a single base away. This entry belongs to a study of shared clonotypes between healthy human individuals (dated by TCRdb to the early 2020s). Regarding the study in general: Three men and a couple of women, aged 18 to 49 years, made up the cohort. For each donor, CD4 naive and CD4 memory were each run on three plates, CD8 naive on two plates, and CD8 memory on one plate. Blood TCR repertoires of about five healthy adults were deeply sequenced to estimate repertoire size and the extent of clonotype sharing between individuals. To increase sequencing depth and limit assay-specific biases, TCR repertoire library preparation and sequencing were carried out by different laboratories using diverse techniques. Between about 0.85 and 9.5 billion PBMCs per donor were obtained by leukapheresis. Summary of the overall study and its limitations: Estimated clonotype richness was generally larger for naive than for memory subsets. Pairwise subsampling indicated that sequencing depth was expected to affect the degree of clonotype sharing among donors. Higher generation probabilities were observed for clonotypes shared by all four sorted-subset donors than for non-shared clonotypes. Only blood was sampled, and tissue TCR repertoires likely differ from those in blood. About 4.5% of naive CD4, around 3.6% of naive CD8, roughly 2.5% of memory CD4, and about 0.4% of memory CD8 clonotypes were shared across a few donors. Because the study included only a small number of donors, the genetic and exposure-history diversity represented was limited. Even with the large sequencing depth, rarefaction of the sorted-subset datasets indicated that sequencing was incomplete.

At the junction V is shortened by 0 bases and J by 3 bases; bases outside the gene matches: 8. The germline V gene encodes CDR1 MGHRA and CDR2 YSYEKL. Counted from cysteine to phenylalanine, this CDR3 has 16 amino acids. The kept DNA is CDR3 alone, 48 bases in frame from the first base. The donors were healthy, HIV-negative adults with no recently reported acute infections or vaccinations. Only Caucasian adults living in Nashville, Tennessee, USA were represented among the donors. CD4+ T cells were enriched through magnetic negative selection, after which naive cells were positively selected on CD45RA and the remaining negative fraction served as the memory subset. Blood was obtained by leukapheresis, after which PBMCs were separated by Ficoll-Histopaque density gradient centrifugation and cryopreserved in liquid nitrogen vapor phase. Analytical flow cytometry was used to check the purity and quantity of each magnetically sorted T cell population. Genomic DNA was isolated from every sorted fraction and measured by UV absorbance on a Nanodrop 2000c.

Using the deep immunoSEQ assay, multiplex PCR amplified TCR CDR3 regions from genomic DNA. Extracted genomic DNA from each cell subset was distributed evenly across all wells of several immunoSEQ 96-well plates, and each plate was treated as a replicate. For sorted subsets, 150 to 200 ng genomic DNA, equal to about 30,000 T cell genomes, was loaded into each replicate PCR. The purified libraries were quantified using a Qubit 3.0 fluorometer, sized with a Bioanalyzer 2100, and then quantified again using the KAPA Library Quantification kit. Each immunoSEQ 96-well plate was sequenced on its own single-read 150-cycle Illumina NextSeq 550 flow cell. In the source study's methods: Because the immunoSEQ output held only junctional sequences and lacked quality scores, the filtering could not match the filtering applied to full-length reads. Sequences were annotated with PyIR, a Python wrapper for IgBLAST v1.9, and V/J genes and CDR3 were assigned using IMGT germline references. Reads were removed for weak V/J assignments (E-value above 1e-6), missing CDR3, stop codons, out-of-frame junctions, or ambiguous translated residues. V3J clonotypes were defined by identical inferred V gene, J gene, and CDR3 amino acid sequence. The percentage overlap between two repertoires was calculated by dividing the number of shared unique clonotypes by the size of the smaller repertoire. Three approaches were used to assess repertoire richness: RTK rarefaction, the Chao1 estimator, and Recon v2.1 estimates of unobserved clonotypes. OLGA was used to compute generation probabilities for all TCRbeta clonotypes that the gDNA method yielded from a handful of donors. TCRdb took over this immuneACCESS table, retaining in-frame rearrangements with V and J assigned. Such tables are incomplete; in checked studies, under half of the missing clones stem from an unresolved V gene, and the remainder is unexplained. Clone size and V and J calls were adopted from that table, with D and trimming inferred from the DNA. This sample comprises about 680,000 clones, 74% of them detected only once. The ten largest clonotypes hold roughly 1.7% of the sample.

This receptor chain uses TRBV4-1 and TRBJ2-7; the junction holds 7 bases that match TRBD1. Specimen: memory CD4+ T cells sorted from blood. In the paper's terms, the cell subset or site label means: CD45RA-negative fraction. The sequence derives from a woman in her twenties or thirties in good health. CDR3 region: CASSQERRQGFYEQYF. The DNA sequence is TGCGCCAGCAGCCAAGAGAGGCGACAGGGATTCTACGAGCAGTACTTC.